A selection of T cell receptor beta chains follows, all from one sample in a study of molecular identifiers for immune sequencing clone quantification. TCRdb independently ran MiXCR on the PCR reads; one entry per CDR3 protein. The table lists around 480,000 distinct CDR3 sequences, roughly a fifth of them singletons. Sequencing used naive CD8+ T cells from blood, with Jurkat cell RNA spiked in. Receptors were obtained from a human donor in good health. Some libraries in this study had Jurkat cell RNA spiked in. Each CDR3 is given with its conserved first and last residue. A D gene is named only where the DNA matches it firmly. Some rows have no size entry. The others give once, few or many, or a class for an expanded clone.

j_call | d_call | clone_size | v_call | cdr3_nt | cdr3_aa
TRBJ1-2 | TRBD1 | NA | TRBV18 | TGTGCCAGCTCACCAACAGGGGGCTGGGATGGCTACACCTTC | CASSPTGGWDGYTF
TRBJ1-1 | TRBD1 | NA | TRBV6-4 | TGTGCCAGCAGTGAAGCAGGGGGGATGAACACTGAAGCTTTCTTT | CASSEAGGMNTEAFF
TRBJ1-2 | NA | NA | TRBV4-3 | TGCGCCAGCAGCCAAGTAGCGGGGTTGATCTATGGCTACACCTTC | CASSQVAGLIYGYTF
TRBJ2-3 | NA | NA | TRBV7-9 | TGTGCCAGCAGCCTTTCAATAGATACGCAGTATTTT | CASSLSIDTQYF
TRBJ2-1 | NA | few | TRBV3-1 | TGTGCCAGCAGCCAGGCCGGGGTCTCCGGCAATGAGCAGTTCTTC | CASSQAGVSGNEQFF
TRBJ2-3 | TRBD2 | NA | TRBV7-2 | TGTGCCAGCAGCTCCAACGGACTAGCGGGAGGGGTCAGAATCACAGATACGCAGTATTTT | CASSSNGLAGGVRITDTQYF
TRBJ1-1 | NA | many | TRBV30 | TGTGCCTGGAGTGCTTGGGAGGGTGCCAACACTGAAGCTTTCTTT | CAWSAWEGANTEAFF
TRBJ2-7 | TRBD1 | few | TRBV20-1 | TGCAGTGCCCAGACAGGGGAAAGCTCCTACGAGCAGTACTTC | CSAQTGESSYEQYF
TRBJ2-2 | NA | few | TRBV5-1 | TGCGCCAGCAGCACAAAACCCGGGGAGCTGTTTTTT | CASSTKPGELFF
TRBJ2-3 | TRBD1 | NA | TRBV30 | TGTGCCTGGAAGATGGACAGGGGAAGCGCAGATACGCAGTATTTT | CAWKMDRGSADTQYF
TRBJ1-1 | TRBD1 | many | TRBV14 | TGTGCCAGCAGCCCTTGGCGGACAGGATGGGAGGCTGAAGCTTTCTTT | CASSPWRTGWEAEAFF
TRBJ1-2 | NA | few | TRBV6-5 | TGTGCCAGCAGAAGTGTCTCCGGGGGCTACACCTTC | CASRSVSGGYTF
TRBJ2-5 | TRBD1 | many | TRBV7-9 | TGTGCCAGCAGCTTCCAGGGGGCAAAAGAGACCCAGTACTTC | CASSFQGAKETQYF
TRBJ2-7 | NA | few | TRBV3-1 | TGTGCCAGCAGCTTTTTGGCGAACCTTGACTACGAGCAGTACTTC | CASSFLANLDYEQYF
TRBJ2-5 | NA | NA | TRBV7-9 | TGTGCCAGCAGCTTAGTCCTGAGAGAGACCCAGTACTTC | CASSLVLRETQYF
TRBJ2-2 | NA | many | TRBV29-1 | TGCAGCGTTGAGATTAAGGGAGGCCTTACCACCGGGGAGCTGTTTTTT | CSVEIKGGLTTGELFF
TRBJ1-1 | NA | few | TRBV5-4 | TGTGCCAGCAGCTTGCCGCCTTACCCTGAAGCTTTCTTT | CASSLPPYPEAFF
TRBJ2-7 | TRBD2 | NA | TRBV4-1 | TGCGCCAGCAGCTCGACTAGCGGGAACGAGCAGTACTTC | CASSSTSGNEQYF